Listed here are 9 T cell receptor beta chains from one sample, sequenced in a study of blood T cell repertoires in COVID-19. Generated by immunoSEQ multiplex PCR, the TCRdb table keeps only in-frame clones and is missing some. Of tens of thousands of clones listed, 90% to 95% are singletons. Sequenced input: peripheral blood. These receptors were collected from a human donor in a cohort sampled during active COVID-19.

This chain joins TRBV27 and TRBJ2-1, with TRBD1 matching 10 bases. CDR1 MNHEY and CDR2 SMNVEV come from the germline V gene (reference sequence). The CDR3 is 16 amino acids. The junction had 9 bases not matched to a gene; V was cut back by 6 bases and J by 4 bases. The CDR3 is CASSRPGQGPYNEQFF. CDR3 DNA: TGTGCCAGCAGCCGCCCGGGACAGGGGCCTTACAATGAGCAGTTCTTC.

The chain uses TRBV9 and TRBJ1-4; possibly TRBD1 for D (6 bases). This CDR3 has 16 residues. V was cut by 0 bases and J by 0 bases, with 9 bases left in between. CDR1 and CDR2 (germline): SGDLS, YYNGEE. This CDR3 is CASSVEGGTTNEKLFF. CDR3 nucleotide sequence: TGTGCCAGCAGCGTAGAGGGGGGGACAACTAATGAAAAACTGTTTTTT.

This chain connects TRBV18 to TRBJ1-4; 12 bases match TRBD1. V lost 3 bases to trimming and J lost 5 bases; unmatched junction nucleotides: 7. Germline V gives CDR1 KGHSH, CDR2 LQKENI. The CDR3 is made up of 17 amino acids. This chain's CDR3 is CASSPGTGGRLNEKLFF. CDR3 DNA: TGTGCCAGCTCACCCGGGACAGGGGGCCGGTTAAATGAAAAACTGTTTTTT.

The V gene is TRBV11-2, the J gene TRBJ2-5; the match to TRBD2 covers 7 bases. The CDR3 runs 16 residues. Germline V gives CDR1 SGHAT, CDR2 FQNNGV. V lost 3 bases to trimming and J lost 1 base; unmatched junction nucleotides: 8. Here the CDR3 DNA reads TGTGCCAGCAGCTTGTCTGGACTAGGGTCCCAAGAGACCCAGTACTTC. Translation: CASSLSGLGSQETQYF.

The gene calls are TRBV9 and TRBJ2-1, with TRBD1 matching 8 bases. This CDR3 is built from 15 residues. V gave up 3 bases and J gave up 2 bases; unmatched junction bases: 4. From germline, CDR1 is SGDLS and CDR2 YYNGEE. CDR3 nucleotides: TGTGCCAGCAGCGCCGGACAGGGCGCCTACAATGAGCAGTTCTTC. Translated, it gives CASSAGQGAYNEQFF.

In DNA, the CDR3 is TGTGCCAGCAGCTTAGAAGGACTTACGTACAATGAGCAGTTCTTC. The encoded protein is CASSLEGLTYNEQFF. The chain couples TRBV7-2 to TRBJ2-1, with D perhaps TRBD2 (5 bases). V lost 1 base to trimming and J lost 4 bases, with 11 bases between them. CDR3 size: 15 residues. Germline loops: CDR1 SGHTA, CDR2 FQGNSA.

J is TRBJ2-5 and V is TRBV9, with D perhaps matching TRBD1 (6 bases). Deletions cut 0 bases from V and 5 bases from J, with 23 bases between. The CDR3 has 18 residues. Per germline, CDR1 SGDLS and CDR2 YYNGEE. As DNA, the CDR3 is TGTGCCAGCAGCGTAGGGGACCTAACAGGGATTACGGGGGAGACCCAGTACTTC. It encodes CASSVGDLTGITGETQYF.

This rearrangement joins TRBV5-1 to TRBJ2-3; 9 bases match TRBD2. This CDR3 has 15 residues. Germline V gene sequence: CDR1 SGHRS, CDR2 YFSETQ. J was trimmed by 4 bases and V by 5 bases; bases with no gene match: 8. CDR3: CASRSAGGLSDTQYF. The CDR3 DNA sequence: TGCGCCAGCAGGTCGGCGGGGGGGCTATCAGATACGCAGTATTTT.

The chain has TRBV6-5 and TRBJ2-1, with D maybe TRBD1 (6 bases). Trimming cost V 5 bases and J 6 bases, with 14 bases left between them. CDR1 MNHEY and CDR2 SVGAGI come from the germline V gene. The CDR3 is made up of 14 amino acids. CDR3 bases: TGTGCCAGCAGTCTACAGGGTCGGGGCAATGAGCAGTTCTTC. It encodes CASSLQGRGNEQFF.